This T cell receptor beta chain was captured by sequencing in a study of tumor-infiltrating lymphocytes in primary liver carcinoma. Study-level background: Patients of both sexes were 30 to 69 years old. With diameters of roughly 4 to 10 cm, tumors were stage T1-T3 N0M0. In every tissue type, samples returned a similar yield of roughly 3.65 to 7.13 million productive TCRbeta reads.

Production of TCR beta cDNA used roughly 0.55 ug total RNA together with a constant-region primer. Library construction for TCR beta comprised three nested multiplex PCR rounds performed with slightly modified ARM-PCR. With TRBV1-TRBV30 forward primers and a C-beta reverse primer, the first two PCR rounds were run for around 11 cycles each. TCRdb called the multiplex PCR reads again in MiXCR, with one record for every CDR3 protein. Of hundreds of thousands of distinct CDR3 sequences listed, approximately 65% were seen once; the top ten hold more than 8.5%. This CDR3 has 15 amino acids. The study extracted blood RNA from unsorted whole blood and also extracted germline DNA. Researchers reported drawing around 3.6 milliliters of peripheral blood before surgery.

The sample was peripheral blood. The receptor was derived from a middle-aged man with primary liver carcinoma and hepatitis B virus infection. The chain links TRBV21-1 to TRBJ1-2; TRBD1, the table's D call, lacks a check against the DNA. TRBV21-1 is a documented pseudogene. DNA of the CDR3: TGTGCCAGCAGCAGGCCGGGACAGGAGACGTATGGCTACACCTTC. It yields the protein CASSRPGQETYGYTF.